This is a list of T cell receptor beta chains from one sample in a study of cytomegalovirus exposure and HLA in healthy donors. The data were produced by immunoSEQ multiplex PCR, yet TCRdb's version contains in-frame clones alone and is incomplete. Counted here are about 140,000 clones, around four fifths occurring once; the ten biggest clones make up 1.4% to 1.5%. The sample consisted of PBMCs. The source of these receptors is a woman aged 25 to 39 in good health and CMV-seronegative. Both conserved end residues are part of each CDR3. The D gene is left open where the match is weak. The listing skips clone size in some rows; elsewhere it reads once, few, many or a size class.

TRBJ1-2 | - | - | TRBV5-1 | CASSLEGGLDGYTF | TGCGCCAGCAGCCTGGAGGGAGGCCTCGATGGCTACACCTTC
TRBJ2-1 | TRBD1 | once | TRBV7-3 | CASSPGTGGYNEQFF | TGTGCCAGCAGCCCCGGGACAGGGGGTTACAATGAGCAGTTCTTC
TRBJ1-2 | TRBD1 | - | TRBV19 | CASSAAPGQNYGYTF | TGTGCCAGTAGTGCCGCTCCGGGACAGAACTATGGCTACACCTTC
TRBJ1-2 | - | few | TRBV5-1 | CASSSEDGYTF | TGCGCCAGCAGCTCAGAGGATGGCTACACCTTC
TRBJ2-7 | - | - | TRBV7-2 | CASSFTGYEQYF | TGTGCCAGCAGTTTTACAGGGTACGAGCAGTACTTC
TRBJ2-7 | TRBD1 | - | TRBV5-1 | CASSMDRNYEQYF | TGCGCCAGCAGCATGGACAGGAACTACGAGCAGTACTTC
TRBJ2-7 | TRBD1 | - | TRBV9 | CASSVVPGQGYEQYF | TGTGCCAGCAGCGTAGTCCCGGGACAGGGTTACGAGCAGTACTTC
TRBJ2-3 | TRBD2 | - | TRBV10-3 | CAISESVLAGGRGTDTQYF | TGTGCCATCAGTGAGTCGGTGTTAGCGGGGGGGCGTGGCACAGATACGCAGTATTTT
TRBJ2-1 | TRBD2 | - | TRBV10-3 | CAITPTGTSGRTNEQFF | TGTGCCATCACCCCGACCGGGACTAGCGGGCGAACCAATGAGCAGTTCTTC
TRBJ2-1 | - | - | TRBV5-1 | CASSPPTGTLHNEQFF | TGCGCCAGCAGCCCACCGACCGGGACTTTACACAATGAGCAGTTCTTC
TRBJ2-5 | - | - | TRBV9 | CASSPEVGDQETQYF | TGTGCCAGCAGCCCCGAAGTAGGGGACCAAGAGACCCAGTACTTC
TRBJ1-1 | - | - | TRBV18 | CASSLSRETEAFF | TGTGCCAGCTCACTGTCCCGGGAGACCGAAGCTTTCTTT
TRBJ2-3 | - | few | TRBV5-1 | CASSSGGGEPDTQYF | TGCGCCAGCAGCTCGGGGGGCGGGGAGCCAGATACGCAGTATTTT
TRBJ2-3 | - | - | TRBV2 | CASSEYRVPTDTQYF | TGTGCCAGCAGTGAGTACAGGGTCCCCACAGATACGCAGTATTTT
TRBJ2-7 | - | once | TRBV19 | CASSIDIQGTAYEQYF | TGTGCCAGTAGTATAGATATTCAGGGGACCGCCTACGAGCAGTACTTC
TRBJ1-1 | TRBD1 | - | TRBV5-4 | CASSQTTGVGTEAFF | TGTGCCAGCAGCCAGACGACAGGGGTGGGCACTGAAGCTTTCTTT
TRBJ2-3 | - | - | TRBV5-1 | CASSPVPGADTQYF | TGCGCCAGCAGCCCTGTCCCAGGGGCAGATACGCAGTATTTT
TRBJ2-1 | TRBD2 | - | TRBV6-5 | CASNPSGEHNEQFF | TGTGCCAGCAACCCTAGCGGGGAGCACAATGAGCAGTTCTTC
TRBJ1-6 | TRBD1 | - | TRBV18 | CASSPGTGYNSPLHF | TGTGCCAGCTCACCTGGGACAGGGTATAATTCACCCCTCCACTTT
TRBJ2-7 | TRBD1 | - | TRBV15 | CATSRETGGSYEQYF | TGTGCCACCAGCAGAGAGACAGGGGGCTCTTACGAGCAGTACTTC
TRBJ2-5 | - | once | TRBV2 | CASSGQATQETQYF | TGTGCCAGCAGTGGGCAGGCCACACAAGAGACCCAGTACTTC
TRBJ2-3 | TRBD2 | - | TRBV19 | CASRRGGETDTQYF | TGTGCCAGTCGCCGGGGGGGCGAGACAGATACGCAGTATTTT
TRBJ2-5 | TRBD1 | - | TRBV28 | CASSSQGWSETQYF | TGTGCCAGCAGTTCACAGGGGTGGAGTGAGACCCAGTACTTC
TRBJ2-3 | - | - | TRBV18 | CASSPRGSDTQYF | TGTGCCAGCTCACCGAGGGGGTCAGATACGCAGTATTTT
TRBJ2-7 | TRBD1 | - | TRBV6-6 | CASSPRQGISYEQYF | TGTGCCAGCAGCCCTAGACAGGGTATTTCCTACGAGCAGTACTTC
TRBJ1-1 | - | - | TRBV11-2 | CASKYWEENTEAFF | TGTGCCAGCAAATACTGGGAGGAGAACACTGAAGCTTTCTTT
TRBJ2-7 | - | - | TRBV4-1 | CASSQDRAGTYEQYF | TGCGCCAGCAGCCAAGATCGGGCCGGGACCTACGAGCAGTACTTC
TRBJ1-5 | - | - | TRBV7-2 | CASSSSGKGGNQPQHF | TGTGCCAGCAGCTCATCAGGGAAGGGTGGCAATCAGCCCCAGCATTTT
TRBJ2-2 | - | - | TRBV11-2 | CASSSRTANTGELFF | TGTGCCAGCAGCTCTCGGACAGCGAACACCGGGGAGCTGTTTTTT
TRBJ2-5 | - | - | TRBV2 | CASNLRGTQYF | TGTGCCAGCAACCTTAGGGGGACCCAGTACTTC
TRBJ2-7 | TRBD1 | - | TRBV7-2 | CASSLKTGNYEQYF | TGTGCCAGCAGCTTGAAGACAGGGAATTACGAGCAGTACTTC
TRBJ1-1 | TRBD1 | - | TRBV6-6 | CASRPPGQGTQAFF | TGTGCCAGCAGGCCCCCGGGACAGGGAACCCAAGCTTTCTTT
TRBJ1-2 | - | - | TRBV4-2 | CASSQDRGSNYGYTF | TGTGCCAGCAGCCAAGACAGGGGATCTAACTATGGCTACACCTTC
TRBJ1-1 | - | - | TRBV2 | CASRQTLNTEAFF | TGTGCCAGCAGACAGACCTTGAACACTGAAGCTTTCTTT
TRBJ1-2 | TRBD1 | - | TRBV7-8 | CASSLKESRTGRVGYTF | TGTGCCAGCAGCCTAAAAGAAAGTAGGACAGGCCGGGTTGGCTACACCTTC
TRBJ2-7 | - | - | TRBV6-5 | CASSKPGRLAYEQYF | TGTGCCAGCAGTAAACCCGGGAGACTAGCCTACGAGCAGTACTTC
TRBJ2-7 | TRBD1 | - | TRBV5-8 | CASSPGTAISYEQYF | TGTGCCAGCAGCCCGGGGACAGCTATCTCCTACGAGCAGTACTTC
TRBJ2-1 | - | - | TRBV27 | CASSPSRGESYNEQFF | TGTGCCAGCAGTCCCTCCAGGGGGGAGTCCTACAATGAGCAGTTCTTC
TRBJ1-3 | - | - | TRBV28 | CASSLGGGRNTIYF | TGTGCCAGCAGTTTAGGGGGGGGTAGAAACACCATATATTTT
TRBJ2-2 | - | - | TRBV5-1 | CASSLVGGGAGELFF | TGCGCCAGCAGCTTGGTCGGTGGGGGCGCCGGGGAGCTGTTTTTT
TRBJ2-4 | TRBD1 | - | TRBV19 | CASSTTGTANIQYF | TGTGCCAGTAGTACAACCGGGACAGCGAACATTCAGTACTTC
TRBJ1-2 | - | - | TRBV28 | CASGGNYGYTF | TGTGCCAGCGGAGGAAACTATGGCTACACCTTC
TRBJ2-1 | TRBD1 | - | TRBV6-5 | CASSYTRRTGYNEQFF | TGTGCCAGCAGTTACACGCGAAGGACAGGCTACAATGAGCAGTTCTTC
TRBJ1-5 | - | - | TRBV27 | CASSIARGSNQPQHF | TGTGCCAGCAGTATCGCAAGGGGTAGCAATCAGCCCCAGCATTTT